This record looks at one T cell receptor beta chain sequence and its context. The data derive from a study of cytomegalovirus exposure and HLA in healthy donors. The study ran its PCR with 60 Vbeta and 13 Jbeta primers. Sequencing was performed with immunoSEQ multiplex PCR; in TCRdb, only in-frame clones are kept and a portion is missing. The repertoire includes about 180,000 clones, 80% of them detected once, and 1.4% sits in the top ten. The junction had 11 bases not matched to a gene; V was cut back by 2 bases and J by 1 base. Germline V gives CDR1 LNHDA, CDR2 SQIVND (reference sequence). The CDR3 totals 18 residues.

The source of this sequence is a girl aged 5 to 17 in good health and CMV-seropositive. The chain links TRBV19 to TRBJ2-1; TRBD2 agrees at 7 bases. Sequencing was carried out using PBMCs. The chain's CDR3 is CASSISPRTSWSYNEQFF. As DNA, the CDR3 is TGTGCCAGTAGTATATCCCCCCGGACTAGTTGGTCCTACAATGAGCAGTTCTTC. The variable domain in full, with the rest retrieved from reference TRBV19 and TRBJ2-1, is DGGITQSPKYLFRKEGQNVTLSCEQNLNHDAMYWYRQDPGQGLRLIYYSQIVNDFQKGDIAEGYSVSREKKESFPLTVTSAQKNPTAFYLCASSISPRTSWSYNEQFFGPGTRLTVL.